This TCR beta chain stems from a study of blood T cell repertoires in COVID-19. Whole-study context: Sources were T cells, B-cell-depleted T cells, or PBMCs; the material itself was cDNA or gDNA.

Libraries were prepared by immunoSEQ multiplex PCR; TCRdb keeps only in-frame clonotypes and omits some of them. The sample lists fewer than 400,000 clones; under 90% were seen once. V lost 3 bases, J lost 2 bases, and 2 bases stayed unmatched. The CDR3 has 14 amino acids. Looked up from germline, CDR1 is MDHEN and CDR2 is SYDVKM. This clonotype originated in a man aged 25 to 40 who had recovered from COVID-19. The sequenced sample consisted of PBMCs or T cells enriched from blood (not recorded which). The J gene is TRBJ2-3, the V gene TRBV28; TRBD2 aligns across 7 bases. The CDR3 spells CASSLAGVTDTQYF. The DNA for the CDR3 is TGTGCCAGCAGTTTGGCGGGGGTCACAGATACGCAGTATTTT.